The 18 T cell receptor beta chains presented below share a single source sample, sequenced in a study of blood T cell repertoires in COVID-19. Generated by immunoSEQ multiplex PCR, the TCRdb table keeps only in-frame clones and is missing some. The table shows 55,000 to 65,000 clones, with around 87% occurring only once. Sequenced input: peripheral blood. The receptors originated from a man aged 60 to 75 with active or convalescent COVID-19.

The CDR3 DNA reads TGTGCCAGCATTGGGCTAGCGGGGGGCGTTAGCACAGATACGCAGTATTTT. This encodes CASIGLAGGVSTDTQYF. The V and J genes are TRBV28 and TRBJ2-3; 11 nucleotides line up with TRBD2. J gave up 0 bases and V 7 bases, and 9 bases lay outside the gene matches. CDR3 length: 17 amino acids. Per the germline V gene, CDR1 is MDHEN and CDR2 is SYDVKM.

A single count supports this clone. The rearrangement uses TRBV5-6 and TRBJ1-1, with unresolved D. V was cut by 1 base and J by 4 bases, with 14 bases left in between. Germline CDR1 is SGHDT and CDR2 is YYEEEE. This CDR3 is built from 15 residues. CDR3 sequence: CASSLLNSRSTEAFF. The CDR3 DNA sequence: TGTGCCAGCAGCTTGTTGAACTCCCGAAGCACTGAAGCTTTCTTT.

In this sample, this clone turned up a few times. The CDR3, as DNA: TGCGCCAGCAGCCAGGGACTCAGGAACACTGAAGCTTTCTTT. Translating it yields CASSQGLRNTEAFF. The chain uses TRBV4-3 and TRBJ1-1; D possibly corresponds to TRBD1 (5 bases). CDR1 LGHNA and CDR2 YSLEER come from the germline V gene. Deletions cut 3 bases from V and 1 base from J, with 9 bases between. CDR3 length: 14 residues.

The chain carries TRBV27 and TRBJ2-7, with a possible D match to TRBD1 (5 bases). Trimming pared 4 bases from V and 9 bases from J, leaving 22 bases between. The CDR3 runs to 15 residues. Germline values: CDR1 MNHEY, CDR2 SMNVEV (reference sequence). The CDR3 nucleotides are TGTGCCAGCAGTTCCCAAGGGGCCTCCACGAGTTGGCAGTACTTC. Encoded protein: CASSSQGASTSWQYF.

The chain joins TRBV6-1 to TRBJ1-2, with TRBD1 matching 7 bases. This CDR3 is built from 13 residues. Germline V gene lookup returns CDR1 MNHNS and CDR2 SASEGT. The V gene end was trimmed by 3 bases and the J gene end by 7 bases; junction bases not matched to a gene: 5. CDR3 sequence (DNA): TGTGCCAGCAGTGAGATGACAGGGTCTGGCTACACCTTC. It specifies CASSEMTGSGYTF.

V usage is TRBV3-1 (or the pseudogene TRBV3-2) and J usage is TRBJ2-2; 8 bases agree with TRBD2. The ends lost 0 bases at V and 3 bases at J; junction bases unmatched: 3. Germline V gene sequence: CDR1 LGHDT, CDR2 YNNKEL (reference sequence). This CDR3 is 16 amino acids long. As DNA, the CDR3 is TGTGCCAGCAGCCAAGAGGGAGCGGGAGACACCGGGGAGCTGTTTTTT. This translates into CASSQEGAGDTGELFF.

This clone appeared a single time. The chain uses TRBV5-1 and TRBJ2-1, with D maybe TRBD2 (6 bases). Germline V gives CDR1 SGHRS, CDR2 YFSETQ. V lost 8 bases, J lost 3 bases, and 15 bases lay in between. The CDR3 extends over 14 amino acids. DNA of the CDR3: TGCGCCAGTCGACGGGAGTCTGACTACAATGAGCAGTTCTTC. Residues: CASRRESDYNEQFF. The full variable domain, rest sourced from reference TRBV5-1 and TRBJ2-1, is KAGVTQTPRYLIKTRGQQVTLSCSPISGHRSVSWYQQTPGQGLQFLFEYFSETQRNKGNFPGRFSGRQFSNSRSEMNVSTLELGDSALYLCASRRESDYNEQFFGPGTRLTVL.

This chain connects TRBV13 to TRBJ2-7; 11 positions match TRBD1. Losses at the gene ends were 4 bases for V and 0 bases for J; bases not matched to a gene: 5. From germline, CDR1 is PRHDT and CDR2 FYEKMQ (reference sequence). This CDR3 is 16 amino acids long. The CDR3 DNA sequence: TGTGCCAGCAGCTCTCTGGGGACAGGGGGCTCCTACGAGCAGTACTTC. Translation: CASSSLGTGGSYEQYF.

J is TRBJ1-5 and V is TRBV19; TRBD1 matches 8 bases. The CDR3 extends over 14 amino acids. Germline CDR1 and CDR2: LNHDA and SQIVND (reference sequence). With 6 bases clipped from V and 6 bases from J, the junction kept 7 bases outside the gene matches. CDR3 in DNA: TGTGCCAGTAGGGACAGGGTGGCGGGTCAGCCCCAGCATTTT. Translation: CASRDRVAGQPQHF. Drawing the rest from reference TRBV19 and TRBJ1-5, the complete variable domain is DGGITQSPKYLFRKEGQNVTLSCEQNLNHDAMYWYRQDPGQGLRLIYYSQIVNDFQKGDIAEGYSVSREKKESFPLTVTSAQKNPTAFYLCASRDRVAGQPQHFGDGTRLSIL.

The chain links TRBV19 to TRBJ1-2; the D is unclear. The CDR3 contains 13 residues. Germline lookup yields CDR1 LNHDA and CDR2 SQIVND (reference sequence). V lost 8 bases and J lost 2, with 12 bases in between. Here the CDR3 reads CASRTTENYGYTF. In DNA, the CDR3 is TGTGCCAGTCGTACGACGGAGAACTATGGCTACACCTTC.

The chain has TRBV18 and TRBJ1-4; D not resolved. Germline V lookup: CDR1 KGHSH, CDR2 LQKENI. The germline V and J ends were trimmed by 4 bases and 7 bases, with 10 bases remaining between them. The CDR3 loop spans 13 amino acids. The CDR3 is CASSLKEGEKLFF. The CDR3 DNA sequence: TGTGCCAGCTCACTTAAAGAGGGTGAAAAACTGTTTTTT.

This chain connects TRBV19 to TRBJ2-7; maybe TRBD1 (6 bases). Looked up from germline, CDR1 is LNHDA and CDR2 is SQIVND (reference sequence). V lost 6 bases, J lost 5 bases, and 14 bases lay in between. This CDR3 comprises 13 residues. CDR3 nucleotides: TGTGCCAGTAGAACTACAGGGAACGACGAGCAGTACTTC. Its protein is CASRTTGNDEQYF.

The chain couples TRBV21-1 to TRBJ2-5; the table's D call TRBD1 went unverified against the DNA. TRBV21-1 is a pseudogene locus. This CDR3 comprises 13 residues. CDR3 DNA: TGTGCCAGGGGAAACAGGGTTACGAAGACCCAGTACTTC. Translated: CARGNRVTKTQYF.

This chain joins TRBV6-5 and TRBJ2-7; 13 bases align to TRBD2. The germline gives CDR1 MNHEY, CDR2 SVGAGI. The CDR3 spans 14 residues. After removal of 7 bases from V and 4 bases from J, the junction contained 4 bases not matched to a gene. CDR3 DNA: TGTGCCAGCACCAGACTAGCGGGAGGATACGAGCAGTACTTC. It specifies CASTRLAGGYEQYF.

The V call is TRBV18, the J call TRBJ2-1; TRBD2 matches at 8 bases. The CDR3 covers 16 residues. CDR1 is KGHSH, CDR2 LQKENI, per germline. With V trimmed by 1 base and J by 0 bases, 2 bases remained unmatched. The CDR3, as DNA: TGTGCCAGCTCACCACGGACTAGCAACTCCTACAATGAGCAGTTCTTC. Protein: CASSPRTSNSYNEQFF.

The CDR3 here is CASSLGIRGYEQYF. DNA for the CDR3: TGTGCCAGCAGTCTGGGAATTCGCGGGTACGAGCAGTACTTC. The gene calls are TRBV3-1 (or the pseudogene TRBV3-2) and TRBJ2-7, with a possible D match to TRBD2 (5 bases). In germline, CDR1 is LGHDT, CDR2 YNNKEL (reference sequence). Trimming removed 6 bases from V and 4 bases from J, with 16 bases in between. The CDR3 covers 14 residues.

The rearrangement joins TRBV27 to TRBJ2-5; maybe TRBD2 (5 bases). Germline assignment: CDR1 MNHEY and CDR2 SMNVEV (reference sequence). Trimming stripped 3 bases from V and 5 bases from J, with 13 bases between. The CDR3 contains 14 residues. The CDR3 sequence is CASSFMREEETQYF. The CDR3 nucleotides read TGTGCCAGCAGTTTTATGAGGGAAGAGGAGACCCAGTACTTC.

CDR3 coding DNA: TGCGCCAGCAGCTTCGTCGGGGACTACAATGAGCAGTTCTTC. Translating it yields CASSFVGDYNEQFF. This sequence joins TRBV5-1 and TRBJ2-1; TRBD2 is a possible D gene (5 bases). This CDR3 region has 14 residues. Trimming took 2 bases from V and 3 from J, leaving 9 bases between them. Germline CDR1 SGHRS, CDR2 YFSETQ. Based on the CDR3 plus reference TRBV5-1 and TRBJ2-1, the full variable domain is KAGVTQTPRYLIKTRGQQVTLSCSPISGHRSVSWYQQTPGQGLQFLFEYFSETQRNKGNFPGRFSGRQFSNSRSEMNVSTLELGDSALYLCASSFVGDYNEQFFGPGTRLTVL.